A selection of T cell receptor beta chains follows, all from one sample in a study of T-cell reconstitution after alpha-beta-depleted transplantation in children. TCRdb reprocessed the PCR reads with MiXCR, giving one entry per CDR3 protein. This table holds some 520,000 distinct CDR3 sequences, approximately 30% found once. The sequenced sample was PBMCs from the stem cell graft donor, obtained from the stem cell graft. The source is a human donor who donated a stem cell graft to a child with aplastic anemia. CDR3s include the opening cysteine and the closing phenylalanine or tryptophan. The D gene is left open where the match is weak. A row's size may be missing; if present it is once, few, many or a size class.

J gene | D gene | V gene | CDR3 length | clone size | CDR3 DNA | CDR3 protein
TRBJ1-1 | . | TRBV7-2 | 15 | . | TGTGCCAGCAGCTTCCCGACAGGTGTTGGAACTGAAGCTTTCTTT | CASSFPTGVGTEAFF
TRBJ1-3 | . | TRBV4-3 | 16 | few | TGCGCCAGCAGCCAAGATGAATTAAACTCTGGAAACACCATATATTTT | CASSQDELNSGNTIYF
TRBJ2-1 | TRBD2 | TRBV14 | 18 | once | TGTGCCAGCAGCCAAGAGGGCGGGAGGACCCTCTCCTACAATGAGCAGTTCTTC | CASSQEGGRTLSYNEQFF
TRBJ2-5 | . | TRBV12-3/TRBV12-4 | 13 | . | TGTGCCAGCAGTTTGGACATGCAAGAGACCCAGTACTTC | CASSLDMQETQYF
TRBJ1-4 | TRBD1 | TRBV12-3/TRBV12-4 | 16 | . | TGTGCCAGCAGTGCCGGACAGGCTGCCTATAGGGAAAAACTGTTTTTT | CASSAGQAAYREKLFF
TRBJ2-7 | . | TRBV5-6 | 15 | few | TGTGCCAGCAGCCCGTTGACAGATGACTCCTACGAGCAGTACTTC | CASSPLTDDSYEQYF
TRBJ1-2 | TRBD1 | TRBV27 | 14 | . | TGTGCCAGCAGTCCGACCACAGGGGCATATGGCTACACCTTC | CASSPTTGAYGYTF
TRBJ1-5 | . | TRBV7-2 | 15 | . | TGTGCCAGCAGCCATCACTTGGGGGCTGCTCAGCCCCAGCATTTT | CASSHHLGAAQPQHF
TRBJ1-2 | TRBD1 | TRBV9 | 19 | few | TGTGCCAGCAGCCCCAGGAGCTGGTTGGAGACAGGGGACTTCTATGGCTACACCTTC | CASSPRSWLETGDFYGYTF
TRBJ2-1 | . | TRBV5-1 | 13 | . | TGCGCCAGCAGCCTAAACGCCTACAATGAGCAGTTCTTC | CASSLNAYNEQFF
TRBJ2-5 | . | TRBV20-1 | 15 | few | TGCAGTGCTAGAGTTGGCGGGAGTAGGGGGGAGACCCAGTACTTC | CSARVGGSRGETQYF
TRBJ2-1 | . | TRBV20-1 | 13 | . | TGCAGTGCCTCTGGCTCGTTCTACAATGAGCAGTTCTTC | CSASGSFYNEQFF
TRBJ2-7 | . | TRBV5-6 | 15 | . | TGTGCCAGCAGCGCCGCGACAGGTCGATCCTACGAGCAGTACTTC | CASSAATGRSYEQYF
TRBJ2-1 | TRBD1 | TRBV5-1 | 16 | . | TGCGCCAGCAGCTTGTCTGGACAGGGGACAGGCAATGAGCAGTTCTTC | CASSLSGQGTGNEQFF
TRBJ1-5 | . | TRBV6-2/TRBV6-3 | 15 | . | TGTGCCAGCAGGGCGACAGGCGGTTTCAATCAGCCCCAGCATTTT | CASRATGGFNQPQHF
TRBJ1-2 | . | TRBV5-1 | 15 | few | TGCGCCAGCAGCTTGAGAGCAGTCGGGACCTATGGCTACACCTTC | CASSLRAVGTYGYTF
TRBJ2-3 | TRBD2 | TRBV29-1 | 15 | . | TGCAGCGCGCTGGGACTAGCGGGGGGCACAGATACGCAGTATTTT | CSALGLAGGTDTQYF
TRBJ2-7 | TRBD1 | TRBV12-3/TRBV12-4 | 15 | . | TGTGCCAGCAGTAACCTCCAGGACAGGCCCTACGAGCAGTACTTC | CASSNLQDRPYEQYF
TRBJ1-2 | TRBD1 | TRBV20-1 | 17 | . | TGCAGTGCTAGAGATCCGGTCAGGACAGGGTTTGAGTATGGCTACACCTTC | CSARDPVRTGFEYGYTF
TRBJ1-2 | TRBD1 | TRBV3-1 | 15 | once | TGTGCCAGCAGCCAAGGTCCTCGGGACAGGCATGACTACACCTTC | CASSQGPRDRHDYTF
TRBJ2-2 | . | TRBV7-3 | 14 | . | TGTGCCAGCAGCTTATCTCCCGGACCCGGGGAGCTGTTTTTT | CASSLSPGPGELFF
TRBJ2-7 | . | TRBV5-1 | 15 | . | TGCGCCAGCAGCCCGACGGGATCTTCTTCCTACGAGCAGTACTTC | CASSPTGSSSYEQYF
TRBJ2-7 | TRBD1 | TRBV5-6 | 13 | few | TGTGCCAGCAGCTATCGGACAGGGTTCGAGCAGTACTTC | CASSYRTGFEQYF
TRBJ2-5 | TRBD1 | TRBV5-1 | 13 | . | TGCGCCAGCCGCGCCAGGGGGCAAGAGACCCAGTACTTC | CASRARGQETQYF
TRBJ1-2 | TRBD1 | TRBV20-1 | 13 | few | TGCAGTGCTAGCGGTCCCCGACAGGGTGGCTACACCTTC | CSASGPRQGGYTF
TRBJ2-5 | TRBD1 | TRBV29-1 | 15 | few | TGCAGCGTCAAATTGACAGGGACCGTTGAAGAGACCCAGTACTTC | CSVKLTGTVEETQYF
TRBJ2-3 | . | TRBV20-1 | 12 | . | TGCAGTGCTCCGCAATCACCCAATACGCAGTATTTT | CSAPQSPNTQYF
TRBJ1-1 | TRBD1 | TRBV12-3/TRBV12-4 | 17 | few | TGTGCCAGCAGTTTCGACAGGGGGCTTAGTTATGACACTGAAGCTTTCTTT | CASSFDRGLSYDTEAFF
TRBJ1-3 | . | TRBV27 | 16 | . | TGTGCCAGCAGCCGGGAGGGACGGTCCTCTGGAAACACCATATATTTT | CASSREGRSSGNTIYF
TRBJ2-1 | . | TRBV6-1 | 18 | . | TGTGCCAGCAGTGAATCTAGGCTGGAGGAGCGGATGGGGGATGAGCAGTTCTTC | CASSESRLEERMGDEQFF
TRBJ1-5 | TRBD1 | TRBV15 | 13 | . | TGTGCCACCAGCTCCCAGGGGGGGGCGACCCAGCATTTT | CATSSQGGATQHF
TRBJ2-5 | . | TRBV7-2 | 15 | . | TGTGCCAGCAGCTTAGCGCTAAGCTTCGTGGAGACCCAGTACTTC | CASSLALSFVETQYF
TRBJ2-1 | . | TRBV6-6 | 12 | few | TGTGCCAGCAGTCGCGAGAGGAATGAGCAGTTCTTC | CASSRERNEQFF
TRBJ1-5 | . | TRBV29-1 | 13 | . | TGCAGCGTTGAATTTGTGGTAGGACAGCCCCAGCATTTT | CSVEFVVGQPQHF
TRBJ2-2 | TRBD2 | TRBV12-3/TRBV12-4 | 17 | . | TGTGCCAGCAGTGCCCTAGGGACTAGCGGGGACACCGGGGAGCTGTTTTTT | CASSALGTSGDTGELFF
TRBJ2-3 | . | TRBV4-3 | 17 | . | TGCGCCAGCAGCCAAGGGGGACCCGGGCGGGACGGAGATACGCAGTATTTT | CASSQGGPGRDGDTQYF
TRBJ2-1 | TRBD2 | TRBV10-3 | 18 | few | TGTGCCATCAGTGAGTCCCTATCAAAGCGGGAGGAGGGACATGAGCAGTTCTTC | CAISESLSKREEGHEQFF
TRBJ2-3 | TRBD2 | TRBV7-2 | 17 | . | TGTGCCAGCAGCCGACTAGCGGGGGCATCTGGAATCGATACGCAGTATTTT | CASSRLAGASGIDTQYF
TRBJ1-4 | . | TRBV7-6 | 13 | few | TGTGCCAGCAGCTCCATCTTTGGTGAAAAACTGTTTTTT | CASSSIFGEKLFF
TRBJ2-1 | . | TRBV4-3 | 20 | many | TGCGCCAGCAGCGCTACGATCGGGCCCCTAGGCAGAGGGGCACACAATGAGCAGTTCTTC | CASSATIGPLGRGAHNEQFF